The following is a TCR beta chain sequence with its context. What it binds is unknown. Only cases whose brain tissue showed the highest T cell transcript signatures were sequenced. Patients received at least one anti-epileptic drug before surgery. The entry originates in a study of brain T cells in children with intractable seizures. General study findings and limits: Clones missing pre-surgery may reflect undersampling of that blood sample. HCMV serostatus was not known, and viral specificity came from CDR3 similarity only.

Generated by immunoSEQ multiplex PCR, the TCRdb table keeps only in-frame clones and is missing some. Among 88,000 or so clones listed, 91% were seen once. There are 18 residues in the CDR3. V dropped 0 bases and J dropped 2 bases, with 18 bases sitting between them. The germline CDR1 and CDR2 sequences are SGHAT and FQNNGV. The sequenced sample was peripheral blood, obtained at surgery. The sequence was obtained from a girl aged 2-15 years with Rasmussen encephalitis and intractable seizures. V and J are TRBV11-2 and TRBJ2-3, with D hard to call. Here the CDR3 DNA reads TGTGCCAGCAGCTTAGATGATTTACGGGCCGGTTTCACAGATACGCAGTATTTT. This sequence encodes CASSLDDLRAGFTDTQYF.